These T cell receptor beta chains were read from a single sample in a study of OX40 agonist ivuxolimab in advanced cancers. Generated by immunoSEQ multiplex PCR, the TCRdb table keeps only in-frame clones and is missing some. The table shows some 19,000 clones, with 73% occurring only once. The sequenced sample was CD4+ or CD8+ T cells sorted from blood, obtained in a trial of the OX40 agonist ivuxolimab. The source is an adult with an advanced solid tumor such as melanoma, head and neck, liver or kidney cancer. CDR3s include the opening cysteine and the closing phenylalanine or tryptophan. The D gene is left open where the match is weak.

CDR3aa: CASSGGTGGNSYEQYF; CDR3nt: TGTGCCAGCAGTGGAGGGACAGGGGGCAACTCCTACGAGCAGTACTTC; len: 16; v_gene: TRBV6-1; j_gene: TRBJ2-7; d_gene: TRBD1
CDR3aa: CASSGIRAEAFF; CDR3nt: TGTGCCAGTAGTGGCATAAGGGCTGAAGCTTTCTTT; len: 12; v_gene: TRBV19; j_gene: TRBJ1-1; d_gene: -
CDR3aa: CASSVAPGANYGYTF; CDR3nt: TGTGCCAGCAGCGTAGCCCCAGGAGCTAACTATGGCTACACCTTC; len: 15; v_gene: TRBV9; j_gene: TRBJ1-2; d_gene: -
CDR3aa: CASSVEDANPEAFF; CDR3nt: TGTGCCAGCAGCGTAGAAGACGCGAACCCTGAAGCTTTCTTT; len: 14; v_gene: TRBV9; j_gene: TRBJ1-1; d_gene: -
CDR3aa: CASSSRTGTIREQFF; CDR3nt: TGCGCCAGCAGCTCCCGGACTGGGACAATACGTGAGCAGTTCTTC; len: 15; v_gene: TRBV4-1; j_gene: TRBJ2-1; d_gene: -
CDR3aa: CASSLSLGQPYEQYF; CDR3nt: TGTGCCAGCAGTTTATCCCTTGGACAGCCCTACGAGCAGTACTTC; len: 15; v_gene: TRBV27; j_gene: TRBJ2-7; d_gene: -
CDR3aa: CASSLRGGEGETQYF; CDR3nt: TGTGCCAGCAGCTTACGCGGAGGGGAAGGAGAGACCCAGTACTTC; len: 15; v_gene: TRBV7-2; j_gene: TRBJ2-5; d_gene: -
CDR3aa: CASSLGQGSGNEQFF; CDR3nt: TGTGCCAGCAGCTTAGGACAGGGCTCAGGCAATGAGCAGTTCTTC; len: 15; v_gene: TRBV7-2; j_gene: TRBJ2-1; d_gene: TRBD1
CDR3aa: CASSLPRREIEAFF; CDR3nt: TGTGCCAGCAGTTTACCGCGCAGGGAAATTGAAGCTTTCTTT; len: 14; v_gene: TRBV28; j_gene: TRBJ1-1; d_gene: -
CDR3aa: CASSIGLAGADTQYF; CDR3nt: TGTGCCAGTAGTATAGGACTAGCGGGAGCAGATACGCAGTATTTT; len: 15; v_gene: TRBV19; j_gene: TRBJ2-3; d_gene: TRBD2
CDR3aa: CAWSLGAGNTIYF; CDR3nt: TGTGCCTGGAGTTTGGGTGCTGGAAACACCATATATTTT; len: 13; v_gene: TRBV30; j_gene: TRBJ1-3; d_gene: -